Following are 15 T cell receptor beta chains from one sample sequenced in a study of cytomegalovirus exposure and HLA in healthy donors. Primers: 60 Vbeta forward and 13 Jbeta reverse. Method: immunoSEQ multiplex PCR; TCRdb's copy keeps in-frame clones and lacks some. The table lists around 100,000 clones, about 68% of them singletons. Source material: PBMCs. The receptors were sampled from a male donor in good health and CMV-seropositive.

Concerning this clone: The junction does not match germline at one end; this may be a read error. In DNA, the CDR3 is TGTGCCAGCAGCTTTTCCGGGACAGGGGTTCGTCTCTTC. Its translation is CASSFSGTGVRLF. The chain is built from TRBV7-2 and TRBJ2-1, with TRBD1 matching 10 bases. Germline V gives CDR1 SGHTA, CDR2 FQGNSA. This CDR3 is 13 amino acids long.

This clone has more than one count but fewer than ten. V gene TRBV4-3 combines with J gene TRBJ2-7, with TRBD2 matching over 9 bases. Trimming at V came to 0 bases and at J to 3 bases, leaving 6 bases not matched to a gene. The CDR3 contains 16 residues. Germline CDR1 and CDR2: LGHNA and YSLEER. CDR3 amino acids: CASSQEALAGNYEQYF. The CDR3 DNA reads as TGCGCCAGCAGCCAAGAAGCGCTAGCGGGGAACTACGAGCAGTACTTC.

This clone was counted at least ten times. V and J are TRBV5-4 and TRBJ1-1; D ambiguous. The CDR3 extends over 12 amino acids. Germline CDR1 SGHNT, CDR2 YYREEE (reference sequence). V gave up 4 bases and J gave up 6 bases, with 10 bases separating them. The CDR3 region is CASSLRAAEAFF. The CDR3 DNA follows: TGTGCCAGCAGCCTGAGGGCAGCTGAAGCTTTCTTT.

The chain uses TRBV5-6 and TRBJ1-4, with 7 bases that match TRBD1. J gave up 7 bases and V 0 bases, and 0 bases lay outside the gene matches. This CDR3 spans 13 amino acids. Germline V gene data show CDR1 as SGHDT and CDR2 as YYEEEE. This CDR3 reads CASSLAGGEKLFF. In DNA form, the CDR3 reads TGTGCCAGCAGCTTGGCAGGGGGTGAAAAACTGTTTTTT.

The V and J genes are TRBV28 and TRBJ1-1, with 7 positions matching TRBD1. V shed 5 bases and J 0 bases; nucleotides not matched to a gene: 6. CDR1 is MDHEN, CDR2 SYDVKM, per germline. The CDR3 has 15 residues. The chain's CDR3 is CASSPPGQLNTEAFF. The CDR3 region has the DNA TGTGCCAGCAGTCCCCCGGGACAGTTGAACACTGAAGCTTTCTTT.

V gene TRBV19 combines with J gene TRBJ2-3, with 9 bases aligning to TRBD1. CDR1 is LNHDA and CDR2 is SQIVND in the germline V gene (reference sequence). V shed 4 bases, J shed 6 bases, and the junction held 5 bases outside the gene matches. The CDR3 contains 14 residues. CDR3 bases: TGTGCCAGTAGTAGGGGGGACAGGGTGGATACGCAGTATTTT. Its protein is CASSRGDRVDTQYF.

The chain couples TRBV6-5 to TRBJ2-7; 8 nucleotides align to TRBD1. Germline V gene sequence: CDR1 MNHEY, CDR2 SVGAGI. This CDR3 region has 15 residues. The J segment lost 3 bases and the V segment lost 5 bases, leaving 9 bases of the junction unmatched. The CDR3 coding sequence is TGTGCCAGCAGTACATCGCGGACAGGGAACTACGAGCAGTACTTC. This encodes CASSTSRTGNYEQYF.

This chain joins TRBV7-7 and TRBJ2-2; tentatively, D is TRBD1 (6 bases). Germline CDR1 SSHAT, CDR2 FNYEAQ (reference sequence). The CDR3 is made up of 14 amino acids. The V gene lost 5 bases and the J gene lost 1 base, with 8 bases spanning the gap. In DNA, the CDR3 is TGTGCCAGCAGCCAGGACAGGAACACCGGGGAGCTGTTTTTT. This encodes CASSQDRNTGELFF.

The V gene is TRBV7-9, the J gene TRBJ1-1, with a weak D call TRBD1 (6 bases). Trimming removed 1 base from V and 7 bases from J, with 13 bases in between. The CDR3 sequence is 14 residues long. Germline V CDR1 and CDR2: SEHNR, FQNEAQ (reference sequence). The CDR3 sequence: CASSLGGQRYEAFF. The CDR3 DNA is TGTGCCAGCAGCTTAGGAGGACAGCGATATGAAGCTTTCTTT.

As DNA, the CDR3 is TGTGCCAGCAGTTTATTTTCCGGGGGAGGCACAGATACGCAGTATTTT. Residues: CASSLFSGGGTDTQYF. This chain connects TRBV27 to TRBJ2-3, with D possibly matching TRBD2 (6 bases). The V gene lost 1 base and the J gene lost 1 base, with 12 bases spanning the gap. This CDR3 comprises 16 residues. Germline V gene data show CDR1 as MNHEY and CDR2 as SMNVEV (reference sequence).

This clone is a singleton in its sample. The V and J genes are TRBV2 and TRBJ2-3; perhaps TRBD1 as D (7 bases). V dropped 4 bases and J dropped 2 bases, with 13 bases sitting between them. CDR3 length: 15 residues. The V gene's germline CDR1 is SNHLY and CDR2 FYNNEI. The CDR3 region has the DNA TGTGCCAGCAGTGCGCAGGGGGGTTACACAGATACGCAGTATTTT. Translation gives CASSAQGGYTDTQYF.

The CDR3 protein is CASSSHLGQGTSGELFF. The CDR3 bases are TGTGCCAGCAGCTCCCACCTCGGCCAGGGAACGTCCGGGGAGCTGTTTTTT. The chain uses TRBV7-9 and TRBJ2-2; perhaps TRBD1 as D (5 bases). V gave up 4 bases and J gave up 6 bases, with 21 bases separating them. The CDR3 has 17 amino acids. Germline CDR1 reads SEHNR; CDR2 reads FQNEAQ (reference sequence).

With respect to this clone: The same CDR3 can be traced to other DNA sequences in this sample. The J gene is TRBJ1-5, the V gene TRBV19; 7 bases map to TRBD1. The CDR3 length is 14 residues. Germline assignment: CDR1 LNHDA and CDR2 SQIVND (reference sequence). V was clipped by 4 bases and J by 2 bases; unmatched bases: 2. The CDR3 DNA sequence: TGTGCCAGTAGTACAACAGGGGGCAATCAGCCCCAGCATTTT. Residues: CASSTTGGNQPQHF.

This chain uses TRBV4-3 with TRBJ2-7; D is unresolved. Per germline, CDR1 LGHNA and CDR2 YSLEER. CDR3 size: 13 residues. Trimming took off 3 bases at V and 4 bases at J, with 10 bases between the two ends. Written as DNA, the CDR3 is TGCGCCAGCAGCCAGACTCGAAAATACGAGCAGTACTTC. It codes for CASSQTRKYEQYF.

V is TRBV19 and J is TRBJ2-5, with 8 bases aligning to TRBD2. Losses at the gene ends were 3 bases for V and 5 bases for J; bases not matched to a gene: 8. CDR3 length: 15 amino acids. The germline V gene encodes CDR1 LNHDA and CDR2 SQIVND (reference sequence). CDR3 in DNA: TGTGCCAGTAGTATCGGGGGGGGGAGTGCGGAGACCCAGTACTTC. It encodes CASSIGGGSAETQYF.